This TCR beta chain was captured by sequencing in a study of blood T cell repertoires in COVID-19. For the study at large: Italy, Spain and the United States were the sources of the convalescent and acute COVID-19 samples. Sources were T cells, B-cell-depleted T cells, or PBMCs; the material itself was cDNA or gDNA.

V gave up 5 bases and J gave up 0 bases, with 9 bases separating them. Germline V CDR1 and CDR2: LNHDA, SQIVND (reference sequence). This CDR3 is built from 14 residues. This clone has a handful of counts. Original processing notes: Using reference gene primer amplification, nucleated cell counts were estimated. Profiled with immunoSEQ multiplex PCR; TCRdb holds only in-frame clones, not every one. V and J calls and clone size are copied from that table; D and trimming were computed from the DNA. Found here are approximately 66,000 clones, approximately 90% of them singletons; the top ten hold around 7.7%.

This sequence was found in a human donor with active COVID-19. The donor label of this sample is uncertain. The sequenced material came from peripheral blood. The chain recombines TRBV19 with TRBJ2-3, with no clear D. The CDR3 region is CASSSGLSTDTQYF. CDR3 in DNA: TGTGCCAGTAGTTCGGGTCTAAGCACAGATACGCAGTATTTT.